A selection of T cell receptor beta chains follows, all from one sample in a study of Ad26.COV2.S vaccination and SARS-CoV-2 variants. The repertoire was sequenced with immunoSEQ multiplex PCR; TCRdb's copy has only in-frame clones and lacks some. The table has 440,000 or so clones, about 92% seen once. This specimen was peripheral blood, taken in a trial of Ad26.COV2.S vaccine versus placebo. The source of these receptors is a person aged 18-60 years who received the Ad26.COV2.S COVID-19 vaccine or a placebo. CDR3s include the opening cysteine and the closing phenylalanine or tryptophan. The order of the fields is J gene, D gene, V gene, clone size, CDR3 protein, CDR3 DNA. D genes are given only for firm matches. Clone size, where shown, is once, few, many, or a class for clones that have expanded.

j_gene: TRBJ2-5
d_gene: TRBD2
v_gene: TRBV5-1
abundance: once
CDR3aa: CASSLAAGGGETQYF
CDR3nt: TGCGCCAGCAGCTTGGCTGCGGGGGGTGGAGAGACCCAGTACTTC

j_gene: TRBJ2-7
d_gene: .
v_gene: TRBV5-4
abundance: .
CDR3aa: CASSSVRSPYEQYF
CDR3nt: TGTGCCAGCAGTTCCGTCAGGAGTCCTTACGAGCAGTACTTC

j_gene: TRBJ2-3
d_gene: .
v_gene: TRBV28
abundance: once
CDR3aa: CASSLDRYTQYF
CDR3nt: TGTGCCAGCAGCCTCGACAGATATACGCAGTATTTT

j_gene: TRBJ2-1
d_gene: TRBD2
v_gene: TRBV5-4
abundance: .
CDR3aa: CASSLGAGGSYNEQFF
CDR3nt: TGTGCCAGCAGCTTGGGAGCGGGGGGCTCCTACAATGAGCAGTTCTTC

j_gene: TRBJ2-1
d_gene: .
v_gene: TRBV6-5
abundance: .
CDR3aa: CASSYSLGYYNEQFF
CDR3nt: TGTGCCAGCAGTTACTCTCTAGGGTACTACAATGAGCAGTTCTTC

j_gene: TRBJ1-1
d_gene: .
v_gene: TRBV30
abundance: .
CDR3aa: CAWSSPGRGRGTEAFF
CDR3nt: TGTGCCTGGAGCTCCCCGGGCAGGGGTCGCGGCACTGAAGCTTTCTTT

j_gene: TRBJ1-1
d_gene: .
v_gene: TRBV20-1
abundance: .
CDR3aa: CSAAHDTEAFF
CDR3nt: TGCAGTGCTGCCCATGACACTGAAGCTTTCTTT

j_gene: TRBJ1-3
d_gene: .
v_gene: TRBV7-2
abundance: .
CDR3aa: CASSQFTASGNTIYF
CDR3nt: TGTGCCAGCAGCCAATTCACAGCCTCTGGAAACACCATATATTTT

j_gene: TRBJ2-1
d_gene: .
v_gene: TRBV6-6
abundance: .
CDR3aa: CASSPYRGYNEQFF
CDR3nt: TGTGCCAGCAGTCCCTATCGAGGGTACAATGAGCAGTTCTTC

j_gene: TRBJ2-2
d_gene: .
v_gene: TRBV12-5
abundance: .
CDR3aa: CASGLYPPRNTGELFF
CDR3nt: TGTGCTAGTGGTTTGTACCCACCCAGGAACACCGGGGAGCTGTTTTTT

j_gene: TRBJ2-5
d_gene: .
v_gene: TRBV19
abundance: .
CDR3aa: CASSPTGKETQYF
CDR3nt: TGTGCCAGTAGTCCGACCGGGAAAGAGACCCAGTACTTC

j_gene: TRBJ2-7
d_gene: .
v_gene: TRBV4-3
abundance: .
CDR3aa: CASSQDLGGQYEQYF
CDR3nt: TGCGCCAGCAGCCAAGATCTTGGGGGGCAGTACGAGCAGTACTTC

j_gene: TRBJ1-1
d_gene: .
v_gene: TRBV28
abundance: .
CDR3aa: CASRTRVSEAFF
CDR3nt: TGTGCCAGCAGAACCAGGGTGTCTGAAGCTTTCTTT

j_gene: TRBJ2-5
d_gene: TRBD2
v_gene: TRBV7-9
abundance: once
CDR3aa: CASSLSTTSGGVYEETQYF
CDR3nt: TGTGCCAGCAGCCTATCCACGACTAGCGGGGGAGTATACGAAGAGACCCAGTACTTC

j_gene: TRBJ1-1
d_gene: .
v_gene: TRBV18
abundance: .
CDR3aa: CASSALDSMNTEAFF
CDR3nt: TGTGCCAGCTCAGCCTTGGACAGCATGAACACTGAAGCTTTCTTT

j_gene: TRBJ2-6
d_gene: TRBD2
v_gene: TRBV19
abundance: .
CDR3aa: CASRSAEAAGSGANVLTF
CDR3nt: TGTGCCAGTCGCTCCGCCGAGGCAGCGGGGTCTGGGGCCAACGTCCTGACTTTC

j_gene: TRBJ2-2
d_gene: .
v_gene: TRBV19
abundance: once
CDR3aa: CASSIQGRELFF
CDR3nt: TGTGCCAGTAGTATACAGGGCCGGGAGCTGTTTTTT

j_gene: TRBJ1-2
d_gene: .
v_gene: TRBV19
abundance: .
CDR3aa: CASSDDVPYGYTF
CDR3nt: TGTGCCAGTAGTGATGACGTCCCCTATGGCTACACCTTC

j_gene: TRBJ1-1
d_gene: .
v_gene: TRBV7-9
abundance: .
CDR3aa: CASSLLHSTEAFF
CDR3nt: TGTGCCAGCAGCTTACTTCATAGCACTGAAGCTTTCTTT

j_gene: TRBJ1-3
d_gene: .
v_gene: TRBV5-1
abundance: .
CDR3aa: CASSPYLALASGNTIYF
CDR3nt: TGCGCCAGCAGCCCCTACCTGGCATTGGCCTCTGGAAACACCATATATTTT

j_gene: TRBJ2-5
d_gene: TRBD2
v_gene: TRBV7-6
abundance: .
CDR3aa: CASSTTGTSGETQYF
CDR3nt: TGTGCCAGCAGCACAACCGGGACTAGCGGGGAGACCCAGTACTTC

j_gene: TRBJ1-5
d_gene: TRBD1
v_gene: TRBV27
abundance: .
CDR3aa: CASSFGTGGNQPQHF
CDR3nt: TGTGCCAGCAGTTTCGGGACAGGGGGCAATCAGCCCCAGCATTTT

j_gene: TRBJ1-2
d_gene: TRBD1
v_gene: TRBV7-9
abundance: medium-sized
CDR3aa: CASSSPQGAVDGYTF
CDR3nt: TGTGCCAGCAGCTCACCTCAGGGGGCGGTAGATGGCTACACCTTC

j_gene: TRBJ2-3
d_gene: .
v_gene: TRBV4-3
abundance: .
CDR3aa: CASSQDFTATDTQYF
CDR3nt: TGCGCCAGCAGCCAAGACTTTACAGCCACAGATACGCAGTATTTT

j_gene: TRBJ2-7
d_gene: .
v_gene: TRBV5-6
abundance: .
CDR3aa: CASSQGTPYEQYF
CDR3nt: TGTGCCAGCAGCCAAGGCACGCCCTACGAGCAGTACTTC

j_gene: TRBJ2-6
d_gene: .
v_gene: TRBV12-2
abundance: .
CDR3aa: CASRLVPGLLSGANVLTF
CDR3nt: TGTGCAAGTCGCTTAGTCCCAGGGCTTCTCTCTGGGGCCAACGTCCTGACTTTC

j_gene: TRBJ1-3
d_gene: TRBD1
v_gene: TRBV2
abundance: .
CDR3aa: CACGIGQAFPSSGNTIYF
CDR3nt: TGTGCCTGCGGGATCGGACAGGCATTCCCTAGCTCTGGAAACACCATATATTTT

j_gene: TRBJ2-7
d_gene: .
v_gene: TRBV4-3
abundance: .
CDR3aa: CASSQDLVGPMDEQYF
CDR3nt: TGCGCCAGCAGCCAAGATTTGGTGGGGCCAATGGACGAGCAGTACTTC

j_gene: TRBJ1-3
d_gene: .
v_gene: TRBV9
abundance: once
CDR3aa: CASSIGGLGNTIYF
CDR3nt: TGTGCCAGCAGCATCGGGGGGCTTGGAAACACCATATATTTT

j_gene: TRBJ2-7
d_gene: TRBD1
v_gene: TRBV4-1
abundance: .
CDR3aa: CASSHGTGEEQYF
CDR3nt: TGCGCCAGCAGCCACGGGACAGGGGAAGAGCAGTACTTC

j_gene: TRBJ2-3
d_gene: .
v_gene: TRBV6-1
abundance: .
CDR3aa: CASSERRADTQYF
CDR3nt: TGTGCCAGCAGTGAAAGGCGTGCAGATACGCAGTATTTT

j_gene: TRBJ2-7
d_gene: TRBD1
v_gene: TRBV19
abundance: .
CDR3aa: CASSQGQTLEQYF
CDR3nt: TGTGCCAGTAGCCAGGGACAGACCCTCGAGCAGTACTTC

j_gene: TRBJ1-6
d_gene: .
v_gene: TRBV3-1/TRBV3-2
abundance: .
CDR3aa: CASSQDPLGNSPLHF
CDR3nt: TGTGCCAGCAGCCAAGACCCCCTGGGGAATTCACCCCTCCACTTT

j_gene: TRBJ2-7
d_gene: .
v_gene: TRBV4-1
abundance: .
CDR3aa: CASSRNPHGYEQYF
CDR3nt: TGCGCCAGCAGCCGAAACCCACACGGCTACGAGCAGTACTTC

j_gene: TRBJ2-7
d_gene: TRBD2
v_gene: TRBV27
abundance: .
CDR3aa: CASSLRGGMDEQYF
CDR3nt: TGTGCCAGCAGTTTGCGGGGGGGAATGGACGAGCAGTACTTC

j_gene: TRBJ1-5
d_gene: TRBD1
v_gene: TRBV19
abundance: .
CDR3aa: CASNPEPGGLGQPQHF
CDR3nt: TGTGCCAGTAATCCCGAACCAGGGGGCCTAGGTCAGCCCCAGCATTTT

j_gene: TRBJ1-4
d_gene: .
v_gene: TRBV19
abundance: .
CDR3aa: CASSISATNEKLFF
CDR3nt: TGTGCCAGTAGTATATCGGCAACTAATGAAAAACTGTTTTTT

j_gene: TRBJ2-5
d_gene: TRBD2
v_gene: TRBV13
abundance: .
CDR3aa: CASSIGTSGLQETQYF
CDR3nt: TGTGCCAGCAGCATCGGGACTAGCGGGCTTCAAGAGACCCAGTACTTC

j_gene: TRBJ2-7
d_gene: .
v_gene: TRBV27
abundance: once
CDR3aa: CASSSTFFSFEQYF
CDR3nt: TGTGCCAGCAGTTCCACCTTTTTCTCCTTCGAGCAGTACTTC

j_gene: TRBJ2-5
d_gene: .
v_gene: TRBV5-4
abundance: .
CDR3aa: CASSLNINRGQETQYF
CDR3nt: TGTGCCAGCAGCCTGAATATCAATAGGGGGCAAGAGACCCAGTACTTC

j_gene: TRBJ2-1
d_gene: TRBD1
v_gene: TRBV6-6
abundance: .
CDR3aa: CASSPGTGFDLRWYLRTYNEQFF
CDR3nt: TGTGCCAGCAGTCCCGGGACAGGGTTTGATTTACGGTGGTATTTACGAACCTACAATGAGCAGTTCTTC

j_gene: TRBJ2-1
d_gene: .
v_gene: TRBV28
abundance: .
CDR3aa: CASRAYSSSSYNEQFF
CDR3nt: TGTGCCAGCAGGGCCTACTCAAGTTCCTCCTACAATGAGCAGTTCTTC

j_gene: TRBJ2-4
d_gene: .
v_gene: TRBV20-1
abundance: .
CDR3aa: CSASSEEGKIDIQYF
CDR3nt: TGCAGTGCTAGTAGCGAAGAGGGTAAAATCGACATTCAGTACTTC

j_gene: TRBJ1-6
d_gene: .
v_gene: TRBV18
abundance: .
CDR3aa: CASSPMKGGNNSPLHF
CDR3nt: TGTGCCAGCTCACCAATGAAGGGAGGCAATAATTCACCCCTCCACTTT

j_gene: TRBJ2-7
d_gene: TRBD2
v_gene: TRBV6-5
abundance: .
CDR3aa: CASRTSGTREQYF
CDR3nt: TGTGCCAGCAGGACTAGCGGGACGCGGGAGCAGTACTTC

j_gene: TRBJ2-4
d_gene: .
v_gene: TRBV5-4
abundance: once
CDR3aa: CASNLWGAASIQYF
CDR3nt: TGTGCCAGCAACCTGTGGGGGGCGGCAAGCATTCAGTACTTC

j_gene: TRBJ2-6
d_gene: .
v_gene: TRBV11-2
abundance: .
CDR3aa: CASSRVLSGANVLTF
CDR3nt: TGTGCCAGCAGCCGTGTGTTATCTGGGGCCAACGTCCTGACTTTC

j_gene: TRBJ2-1
d_gene: TRBD2
v_gene: TRBV6-2/TRBV6-3
abundance: .
CDR3aa: CASSYLGGGVVDEQFF
CDR3nt: TGTGCCAGCAGTTATCTCGGCGGGGGGGTCGTCGATGAGCAGTTCTTC

j_gene: TRBJ1-1
d_gene: .
v_gene: TRBV12-3/TRBV12-4
abundance: .
CDR3aa: CASSLLGYTEAFF
CDR3nt: TGTGCCAGCAGTCTGTTGGGGTACACTGAAGCTTTCTTT

j_gene: TRBJ1-5
d_gene: TRBD1
v_gene: TRBV10-3
abundance: .
CDR3aa: CAISETGGTNQPQHF
CDR3nt: TGTGCCATCAGTGAAACAGGGGGCACCAATCAGCCCCAGCATTTT